The clone carrying this TCR beta chain counts as medium-sized (0.01 to 0.1%). Its antigen is currently unknown. Only in-frame clones appear in the TCRdb table, and some are missing; sequencing was by immunoSEQ multiplex PCR. The sample lists fewer than 20,000 clones, approximately 79% occurring once. Sorted T cells were CFSE-labeled and cultured 5 days with allogeneic regulatory or mature dendritic cells at 1:10. These data belong to a study of regulatory dendritic cells for organ transplantation. At the level of the study: Dendritic cell cultures received LPS on day 6.

V shed 3 bases, J shed 3 bases, and the junction held 4 bases outside the gene matches. The germline V gene has CDR1 GTSNPN and CDR2 SVGIG (reference sequence). The CDR3 extends over 15 amino acids. Study observations and caveats: Mature dendritic cells appeared to drive more memory CD8+ clonal expansion than regulatory ones.

This sequence joins TRBV30 and TRBJ2-1; 11 nucleotides align to TRBD2. The specimen sequenced was memory CD4+ T cells from blood cultured with regulatory dendritic cells. Described subset: CD45RO+ memory T cells. The source is a human donor in good health. The CDR3 protein is CAWSLLAGDYNEQFF. Here the CDR3 DNA reads TGTGCCTGGAGCCTACTAGCGGGGGACTACAATGAGCAGTTCTTC.